These 6 T cell receptor beta chains came from one sample sequenced in a study of Ad26.COV2.S vaccination and SARS-CoV-2 variants. Libraries were prepared by immunoSEQ multiplex PCR; TCRdb keeps only in-frame clonotypes and omits some of them. The sample includes 150,000 to 200,000 clones, around 88% of them seen just once. The sample consisted of peripheral blood, taken after recovery from COVID-19. These TCRs come from a human donor who had recovered from COVID-19.

The chain couples TRBV3-1 (or the pseudogene TRBV3-2) to TRBJ1-3; 9 nucleotides line up with TRBD1. This CDR3 spans 17 amino acids. Germline V gene sequence: CDR1 LGHDT, CDR2 YNNKEL (reference sequence). V shed 1 base and J 4 bases; nucleotides not matched to a gene: 8. The CDR3 DNA is TGTGCCAGCAGCCAAGGGGTCGGGACAGGGATCGGAAACACCATATATTTT. Its translation is CASSQGVGTGIGNTIYF.

CDR3 loop: CATLGGGGRGYTF. The CDR3 coding sequence is TGTGCCACCCTCGGGGGAGGGGGGCGGGGCTACACCTTC. The chain is built from TRBV12-3 or TRBV12-4 and TRBJ1-2, with D perhaps matching TRBD1 (6 bases). The CDR3 sequence is 13 residues long. Deletions cut 10 bases from V and 8 bases from J, with 20 bases between.

The chain is built from TRBV9 and TRBJ2-2; TRBD2 matches at 8 bases. The CDR3 extends over 13 amino acids. Per the germline V gene, CDR1 is SGDLS and CDR2 is YYNGEE. V was pared by 6 bases and J by 3 bases, with 1 base of the junction left unmatched. CDR3 sequence (DNA): TGTGCCAGCAACGGGGGGGACACCGGGGAGCTGTTTTTT. It codes for CASNGGDTGELFF.

This clone was recorded only once. The chain has TRBV11-3 and TRBJ2-7; 8 bases align to TRBD2. This CDR3 region has 15 residues. Germline values: CDR1 SGHNT, CDR2 YENEEA. V lost 0 bases to trimming and J lost 3 bases; unmatched junction nucleotides: 4. CDR3 DNA: TGTGCCAGCAGCTTAGACCATAGCGGGGTCTACGAGCAGTACTTC. Translation: CASSLDHSGVYEQYF.

This chain connects TRBV4-1 to TRBJ2-1; D call uncertain. Germline-derived CDR1 and CDR2 are MGHRA and YSYEKL. This CDR3 spans 19 amino acids. The V end lost 0 bases, the J end lost 5 bases, and 23 bases lay between the germline ends. In DNA form, the CDR3 reads TGCGCCAGCAGCCAAGATGATATCGGTGTTGGCGGAGCTAACAATGAGCAGTTCTTC. Encoded protein: CASSQDDIGVGGANNEQFF.

The gene calls are TRBV5-1 and TRBJ1-2; TRBD1 matches 7 bases. With V trimmed by 3 bases and J by 8 bases, 7 bases remained unmatched. This CDR3 is built from 13 residues. The germline V gene has CDR1 SGHRS and CDR2 YFSETQ. CDR3 coding DNA: TGCGCCAGCAGCTCGCAGGGGGGGAGCGGCTACACCTTC. Encoded protein: CASSSQGGSGYTF.